Shown below are 13 T cell receptor beta chains from a single sample sequenced in a study of blood T cell repertoires in COVID-19. Libraries were prepared by immunoSEQ multiplex PCR; TCRdb keeps only in-frame clonotypes and omits some of them. Of about 210,000 clones in the sample, around nine tenths were seen once. Sequenced sample: peripheral blood. Receptors were obtained from a man between 60 and 75 years old who had recovered from COVID-19.

This sequence joins TRBV28 and TRBJ1-5, with a weak D call TRBD1 (6 bases). The V end lost 5 bases, the J end lost 3 bases, and 17 bases lay between the germline ends. Germline values: CDR1 MDHEN, CDR2 SYDVKM. The CDR3 loop spans 16 amino acids. CDR3 loop: CASSLSTGELNQPQHF. CDR3 nucleotide sequence: TGTGCCAGCAGTCTCTCGACAGGAGAACTCAATCAGCCCCAGCATTTT.

The genes are TRBV7-8 and TRBJ2-7; TRBD2 is a possible D gene (6 bases). Germline V lookup: CDR1 SGHVS, CDR2 FQNEAQ. The CDR3 runs 16 residues. With 0 bases removed from V and 0 bases from J, the gap between germline ends came to 12 bases. The CDR3 region has the DNA TGTGCCAGCAGCTTAGCGGGTAGCGGTACCTCCTACGAGCAGTACTTC. Translated, it gives CASSLAGSGTSYEQYF.

This chain uses TRBV30 with TRBJ2-1, with a weak D call TRBD2 (5 bases). The CDR3 is 13 amino acids. V lost 3 bases to trimming and J lost 3 bases, with 9 bases between them. From germline, CDR1 is GTSNPN and CDR2 SVGIG (reference sequence). DNA of the CDR3: TGTGCCTGGAGGGGCGGGTTCTACAATGAGCAGTTCTTC. This sequence encodes CAWRGGFYNEQFF.

The chain has TRBV11-3 and TRBJ2-3; 7 bases are shared with TRBD1. Per the germline V gene, CDR1 is SGHNT and CDR2 is YENEEA. J was trimmed by 4 bases and V by 1 base; bases with no gene match: 14. This CDR3 contains 18 residues. The CDR3 here is CASSLAQGGSLSPDTQYF. CDR3 sequence (DNA): TGTGCCAGCAGCTTAGCTCAAGGGGGCTCTCTCTCCCCAGATACGCAGTATTTT.

Concerning this clone: The sample holds other DNA sequences that translate to the same CDR3. The DNA of the CDR3 is TGTGCCAGCAGCGTAGTCGGGGGTGGCTACACCTTC. Protein: CASSVVGGGYTF. The chain links TRBV9 to TRBJ1-2, with D possibly matching TRBD1 (5 bases). From germline, CDR1 is SGDLS and CDR2 YYNGEE. This CDR3 has 12 amino acids. Trimming removed 0 bases from V and 7 bases from J, with 7 bases in between. The full variable domain, in which reference TRBV9 and TRBJ1-2 provide the parts outside the CDR3, is DSGVTQTPKHLITATGQRVTLRCSPRSGDLSVYWYQQSLDQGLQFLIQYYNGEERAKGNILERFSAQQFPDLHSELNLSSLELGDSALYFCASSVVGGGYTFGSGTRLTVV.

In DNA, the CDR3 is TGCGCCAGCAGCCACCCTGTCTCGCAACTCTACAATGAGCAGTTCTTC. The encoded protein is CASSHPVSQLYNEQFF. V usage is TRBV4-1 and J usage is TRBJ2-1; D ambiguous. Germline V gene sequence: CDR1 MGHRA, CDR2 YSYEKL. Trimming removed 3 bases at V and 3 bases at J, with 15 bases between. The CDR3 totals 16 residues.

J is TRBJ2-7 and V is TRBV7-3, with 13 bases identical to TRBD2. The germline CDR1 and CDR2 sequences are SGHTA and FQGTGA. J gave up 3 bases and V 3 bases, and 20 bases lay outside the gene matches. CDR3 length equals 21 residues. CDR3 amino acids: CASSFPTSGGTKTPPNYEQYF. CDR3 DNA sequence: TGTGCCAGCAGCTTCCCGACTAGCGGGGGGACAAAAACTCCCCCGAACTACGAGCAGTACTTC.

This sequence joins TRBV6-5 and TRBJ1-1, with unresolved D. This CDR3 spans 15 amino acids. Germline CDR1 and CDR2: MNHEY and SVGAGI. V lost 0 bases, J lost 3 bases, and 11 bases lay in between. CDR3 in amino acids: CASSYSSNLDTEAFF. In DNA form, the CDR3 reads TGTGCCAGCAGTTACTCGTCCAATTTAGACACTGAAGCTTTCTTT.

This chain's CDR3 is CASSIYRLAEQYF. DNA of the CDR3: TGTGCCAGCAGCATTTATCGACTAGCCGAGCAGTACTTC. V gene TRBV7-3 combines with J gene TRBJ2-7; 7 bases match TRBD2. CDR3 length: 13 residues. Germline V lookup: CDR1 SGHTA, CDR2 FQGTGA. The V gene end was trimmed by 5 bases and the J gene end by 6 bases; junction bases not matched to a gene: 7.

The gene calls are TRBV19 and TRBJ1-5; the match to TRBD1 covers 7 bases. This CDR3 has 16 amino acids. Germline V CDR1 and CDR2: LNHDA, SQIVND (reference sequence). After removal of 5 bases from V and 4 bases from J, the junction contained 11 bases not matched to a gene. CDR3 coding DNA: TGTGCCAGTAGTCCACAAAGGGACAGATGGAATCAGCCCCAGCATTTT. Its translation: CASSPQRDRWNQPQHF.

The V gene is TRBV19, the J gene TRBJ2-1; no clear D. CDR1 is LNHDA and CDR2 is SQIVND in the germline V gene (reference sequence). The CDR3 covers 15 residues. Trimming removed 2 bases at V and 3 bases at J, with 11 bases between. The CDR3, as DNA: TGTGCCAGTAGTATATACATCCCCCACTACAATGAGCAGTTCTTC. Its translation is CASSIYIPHYNEQFF.

Only one count was recorded for this clone. The chain couples TRBV21-1 to TRBJ2-2; TRBD2 is taken as the D call from the table, unchecked against the DNA. TRBV21-1 is shown as a pseudogene. The CDR3 runs 16 residues. CDR3 sequence: CASSNRAETNTGELFF. CDR3 sequence (DNA): TGTGCCAGCAGCAATCGAGCGGAGACGAACACCGGGGAGCTGTTTTTT.

This chain connects TRBV12-3 or TRBV12-4 to TRBJ1-2; no reliable D call. The CDR3 is made up of 12 amino acids. V was shortened by 7 bases and J by 7 bases, with 13 bases between the two germline ends. The CDR3 reads CASNPGSGGYTF. The DNA of the CDR3 is TGTGCCAGCAACCCTGGGTCAGGTGGCTACACCTTC.